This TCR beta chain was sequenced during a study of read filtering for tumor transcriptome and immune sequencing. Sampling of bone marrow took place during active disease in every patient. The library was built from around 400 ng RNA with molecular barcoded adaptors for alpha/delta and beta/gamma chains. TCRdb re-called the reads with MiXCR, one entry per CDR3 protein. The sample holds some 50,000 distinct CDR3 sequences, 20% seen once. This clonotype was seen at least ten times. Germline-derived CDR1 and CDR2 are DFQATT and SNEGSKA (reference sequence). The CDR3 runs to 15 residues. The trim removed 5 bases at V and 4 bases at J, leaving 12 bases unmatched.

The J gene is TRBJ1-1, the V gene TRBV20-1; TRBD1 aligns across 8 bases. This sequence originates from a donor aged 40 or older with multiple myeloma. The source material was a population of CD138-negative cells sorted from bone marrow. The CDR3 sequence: CSAGTGRGLLTEAFF. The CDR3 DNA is TGCAGTGCTGGGACAGGAAGAGGGCTGCTCACTGAAGCTTTCTTT.